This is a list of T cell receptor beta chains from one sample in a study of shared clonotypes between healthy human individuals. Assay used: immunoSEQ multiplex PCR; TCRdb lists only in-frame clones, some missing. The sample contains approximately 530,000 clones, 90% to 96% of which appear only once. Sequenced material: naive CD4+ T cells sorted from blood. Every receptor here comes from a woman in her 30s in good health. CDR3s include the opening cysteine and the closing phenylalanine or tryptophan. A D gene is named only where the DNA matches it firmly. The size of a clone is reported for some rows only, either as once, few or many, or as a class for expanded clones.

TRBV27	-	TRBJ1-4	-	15	CASSLGRATNEKLFF	TGTGCCAGCAGTTTAGGACGAGCAACTAATGAAAAACTGTTTTTT
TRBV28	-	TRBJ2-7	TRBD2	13	CASSGLAAYEQYF	TGTGCCAGCAGTGGACTAGCGGCATACGAGCAGTACTTC
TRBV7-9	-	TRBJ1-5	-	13	CAIARDSNQPQHF	TGTGCCATAGCGCGGGACAGCAATCAGCCCCAGCATTTT
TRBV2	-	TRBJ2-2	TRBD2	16	CASSDETSRNTGELFF	TGTGCCAGCAGTGATGAGACTAGCAGGAACACCGGGGAGCTGTTTTTT
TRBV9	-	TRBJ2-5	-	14	CASSARTVQETQYF	TGTGCCAGCAGCGCGAGGACGGTGCAAGAGACCCAGTACTTC
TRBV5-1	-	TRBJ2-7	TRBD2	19	CASSRREGSGNLPGHEQYF	TGCGCCAGCAGCCGGCGGGAGGGATCCGGGAACCTCCCGGGCCACGAGCAGTACTTC
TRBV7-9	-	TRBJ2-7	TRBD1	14	CASSTTGGVYEQYF	TGTGCCAGCAGCACGACAGGGGGCGTTTACGAGCAGTACTTC
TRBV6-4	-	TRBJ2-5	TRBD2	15	CASSDTPGGRPTQYF	TGTGCCAGCAGTGACACCCCCGGCGGGAGACCGACCCAGTACTTC
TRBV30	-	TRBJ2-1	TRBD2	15	CAWRSSGSLYNEQFF	TGTGCCTGGAGATCTAGCGGGAGCCTATACAATGAGCAGTTCTTC
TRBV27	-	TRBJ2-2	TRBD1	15	CASSPWTGGNGELFF	TGTGCCAGCAGTCCCTGGACAGGGGGCAACGGGGAGCTGTTTTTT
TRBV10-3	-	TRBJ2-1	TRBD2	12	CAIKGGGNEQFF	TGTGCCATCAAGGGCGGGGGCAATGAGCAGTTCTTC
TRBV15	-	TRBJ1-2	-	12	CATSSGSGGYTF	TGTGCCACCAGCTCCGGCTCGGGTGGCTACACCTTC
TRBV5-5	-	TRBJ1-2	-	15	CASSPNGGAGYGYTF	TGTGCCAGCAGCCCGAATGGGGGCGCGGGCTATGGCTACACCTTC
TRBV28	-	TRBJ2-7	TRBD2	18	CASSSPRTSGPYRYEQYF	TGTGCCAGCAGTTCCCCACGGACTAGCGGGCCATACCGCTACGAGCAGTACTTC
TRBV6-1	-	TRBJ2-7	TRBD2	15	CASSDSSGRVFAQYF	TGTGCCAGCAGTGATTCTAGCGGGAGGGTATTCGCGCAGTACTTC
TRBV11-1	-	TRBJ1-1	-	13	CASSLEENTEAFF	TGTGCCAGCAGCTTAGAGGAGAACACTGAAGCTTTCTTT
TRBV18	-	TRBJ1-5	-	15	CASSGETATGQPQHF	TGTGCCAGCTCAGGGGAAACGGCTACCGGTCAGCCCCAGCATTTT
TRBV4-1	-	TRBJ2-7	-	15	CASSQQGTPSYEQYF	TGTGCCAGCAGCCAACAAGGGACTCCATCCTACGAGCAGTACTTC
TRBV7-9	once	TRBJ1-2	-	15	CASSLTERGAYGYTF	TGTGCCAGCAGCCTCACTGAACGCGGGGCCTATGGCTACACCTTC
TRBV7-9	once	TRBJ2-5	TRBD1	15	CASSQLTGGGETQYF	TGTGCCAGCAGCCAACTAACAGGGGGCGGAGAGACCCAGTACTTC
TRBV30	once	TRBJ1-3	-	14	CAWTPRASGNTIYF	TGTGCCTGGACCCCTCGAGCCTCTGGAAACACCATATATTTT
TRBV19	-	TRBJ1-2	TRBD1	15	CASSPGGQSVYGYTF	TGTGCCAGTAGTCCAGGGGGACAGTCTGTCTATGGCTACACCTTC
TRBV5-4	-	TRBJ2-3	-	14	CASSAGTDTDTQYF	TGTGCCAGCAGCGCGGGGACGGACACAGATACGCAGTATTTT
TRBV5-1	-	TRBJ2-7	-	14	CASSLEGGDYEQYF	TGCGCCAGCAGCTTGGAAGGGGGGGACTACGAGCAGTACTTC
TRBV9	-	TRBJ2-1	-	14	CASSVTTGNNEQFF	TGTGCCAGCAGCGTAACTACCGGGAACAATGAGCAGTTCTTC
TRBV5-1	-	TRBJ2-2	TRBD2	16	CASRGGLAGVAGELFF	TGCGCCAGCAGAGGGGGACTAGCGGGAGTGGCCGGGGAGCTGTTTTTT
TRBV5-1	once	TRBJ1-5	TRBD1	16	CASSPGTGIGNQPQHF	TGCGCCAGCAGCCCCGGGACAGGGATAGGCAATCAGCCCCAGCATTTT
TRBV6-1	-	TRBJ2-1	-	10	CASSYKKQFF	TGTGCCAGCAGTTACAAAAAGCAGTTCTTC
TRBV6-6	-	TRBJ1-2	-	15	CASSQQGSLGSGYTF	TGTGCCAGCAGCCAACAGGGCTCATTGGGGTCTGGCTACACCTTC
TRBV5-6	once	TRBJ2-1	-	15	CASSPQGGSYNEQFF	TGTGCCAGCAGCCCCCAAGGTGGGTCCTACAATGAGCAGTTCTTC
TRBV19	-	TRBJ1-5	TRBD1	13	CASSIQGDQPQHF	TGTGCCAGTAGTATCCAGGGGGATCAGCCCCAGCATTTT
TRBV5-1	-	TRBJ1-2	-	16	CASSWGNRAEWDGYTF	TGCGCCAGCAGCTGGGGTAACAGGGCGGAATGGGATGGCTACACCTTC
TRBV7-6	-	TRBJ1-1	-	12	CASSGGGTEAFF	TGTGCCAGCAGTGGGGGAGGCACTGAAGCTTTCTTT
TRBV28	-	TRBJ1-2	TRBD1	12	CASSFRGFGYTF	TGTGCCAGCAGTTTCAGGGGGTTTGGCTACACCTTC
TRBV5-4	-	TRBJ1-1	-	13	CASSLTPNTEAFF	TGTGCCAGCAGCTTGACCCCGAACACTGAAGCTTTCTTT
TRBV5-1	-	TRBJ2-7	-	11	CASSAQGEQYF	TGCGCCAGCAGCGCACAAGGCGAGCAGTACTTC
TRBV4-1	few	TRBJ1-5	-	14	CASSQDGPGQPQHF	TGCGCCAGCAGCCAAGACGGACCAGGACAGCCCCAGCATTTT
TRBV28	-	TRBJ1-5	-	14	CASSPRQVNQPQHF	TGTGCCAGCAGTCCCCGACAAGTAAATCAGCCCCAGCATTTT
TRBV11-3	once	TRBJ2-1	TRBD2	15	CASSGEGREVDEQFF	TGTGCCAGCAGTGGGGAGGGGCGGGAGGTGGATGAGCAGTTCTTC
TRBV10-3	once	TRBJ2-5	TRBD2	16	CAISESSLSGGETQYF	TGTGCCATCAGTGAGTCGAGTTTGTCGGGAGGAGAGACCCAGTACTTC